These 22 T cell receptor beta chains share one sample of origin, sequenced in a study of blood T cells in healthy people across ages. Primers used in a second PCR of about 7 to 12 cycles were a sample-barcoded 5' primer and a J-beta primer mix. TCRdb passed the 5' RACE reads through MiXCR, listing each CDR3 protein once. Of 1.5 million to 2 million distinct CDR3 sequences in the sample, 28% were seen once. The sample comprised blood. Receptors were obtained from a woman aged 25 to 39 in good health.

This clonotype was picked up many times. The CDR3 loop reads CASSSQGAVLSDTQYF. The CDR3 nucleotides are TGTGCCAGCAGTTCACAGGGGGCTGTTTTATCAGATACGCAGTATTTT. V usage is TRBV12-3 or TRBV12-4 and J usage is TRBJ2-3; 9 bases line up with TRBD1. The CDR3 totals 16 residues. Germline trimming cut 4 bases from V and 4 bases from J; bases unmatched to any gene: 9.

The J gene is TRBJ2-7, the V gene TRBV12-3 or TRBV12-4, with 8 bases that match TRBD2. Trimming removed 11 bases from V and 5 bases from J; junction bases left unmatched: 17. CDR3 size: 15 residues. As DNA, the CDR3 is TGTGCCGCTCGTTATGAGCGGGAGAAAAGCGACGAGCAGTACTTC. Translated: CAARYEREKSDEQYF.

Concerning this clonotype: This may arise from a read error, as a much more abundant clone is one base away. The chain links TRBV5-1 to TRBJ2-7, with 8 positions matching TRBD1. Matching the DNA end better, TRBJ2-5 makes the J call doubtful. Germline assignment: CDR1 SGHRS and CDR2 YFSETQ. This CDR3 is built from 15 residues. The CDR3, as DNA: TGCGCCAGCAGCTCCGGTAATAGACAGGGGGAGACCCAGTACTTC. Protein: CASSSGNRQGETQYF.

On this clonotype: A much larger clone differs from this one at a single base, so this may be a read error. The CDR3 spells CTSSGLGTNIQYF. CDR3 bases: TGTACCAGCAGTGGCCTCGGGACAAACATTCAGTACTTC. The chain carries TRBV2 and TRBJ2-7; TRBD1 or TRBD2 may be the D gene (5 bases each). The J call may not be correct, given that the DNA end is closer to TRBJ2-4. The CDR3 is 13 amino acids. Germline V lookup: CDR1 SNHLY, CDR2 FYNNEI.

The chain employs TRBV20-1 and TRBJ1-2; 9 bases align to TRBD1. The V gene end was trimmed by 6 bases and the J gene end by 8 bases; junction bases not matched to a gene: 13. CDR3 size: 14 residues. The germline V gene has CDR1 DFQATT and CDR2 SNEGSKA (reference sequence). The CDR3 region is CSAPPGQGPGGYTF. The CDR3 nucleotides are TGCAGTGCCCCGCCGGGACAGGGACCGGGAGGCTACACCTTC.

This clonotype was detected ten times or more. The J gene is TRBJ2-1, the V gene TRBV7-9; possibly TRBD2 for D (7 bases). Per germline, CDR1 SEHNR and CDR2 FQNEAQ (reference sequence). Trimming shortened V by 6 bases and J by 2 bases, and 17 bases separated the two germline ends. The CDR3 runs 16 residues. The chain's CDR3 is CASSQAGGTTYNEQFF. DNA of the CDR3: TGTGCCAGCAGTCAGGCCGGGGGGACAACCTACAATGAGCAGTTCTTC.

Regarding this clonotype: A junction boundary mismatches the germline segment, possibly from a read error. CDR3 amino acids: CAGSVQGMGTDTQYF. The CDR3 nucleotides read TGCGCCGGCAGCGTACAGGGGATGGGCACAGATACGCAGTATTTT. The chain joins TRBV5-1 to TRBJ2-3, with TRBD1 identical over 7 bases. The germline gives CDR1 SGHRS, CDR2 YFSETQ. This CDR3 region has 15 residues. Full variable domain (missing parts from reference TRBV5-1 and TRBJ2-3): KAGVTQTPRYLIKTRGQQVTLSCSPISGHRSVSWYQQTPGQGLQFLFEYFSETQRNKGNFPGRFSGRQFSNSRSEMNVSTLELGDSALYLCAGSVQGMGTDTQYFGPGTRLTVL.

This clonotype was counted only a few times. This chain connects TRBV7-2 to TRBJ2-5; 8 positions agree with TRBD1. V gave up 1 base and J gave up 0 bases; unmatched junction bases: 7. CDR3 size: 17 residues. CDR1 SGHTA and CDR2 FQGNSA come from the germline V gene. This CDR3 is CASSLGTGYSDQETQYF. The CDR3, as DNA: TGTGCCAGCAGCTTAGGGACAGGGTATTCCGACCAAGAGACCCAGTACTTC.

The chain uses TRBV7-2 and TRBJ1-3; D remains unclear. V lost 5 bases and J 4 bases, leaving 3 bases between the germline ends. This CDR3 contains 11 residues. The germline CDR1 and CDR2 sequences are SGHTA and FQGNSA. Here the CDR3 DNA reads TGTGCCAGCAGCATAGGAAACACCATATATTTT. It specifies CASSIGNTIYF. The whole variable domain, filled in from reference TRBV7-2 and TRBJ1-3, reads GAGVSQSPSNKVTEKGKDVELRCDPISGHTALYWYRQSLGQGLEFLIYFQGNSAPDKSGLPSDRFSAERTGGSVSTLTIQRTQQEDSAVYLCASSIGNTIYFGEGSWLTVV.

Here the CDR3 reads CASSQSLGGQAFF. The CDR3 DNA sequence: TGTGCCAGCAGCCAGTCTCTTGGGGGTCAGGCTTTCTTT. The chain has TRBV3-1 and TRBJ1-1; perhaps TRBD1 as D (5 bases). The germline CDR1 and CDR2 sequences are LGHDT and YNNKEL (reference sequence). The ends were cut back, 3 bases at V and 11 bases at J, with 16 bases in the middle. CDR3 length: 13 amino acids.

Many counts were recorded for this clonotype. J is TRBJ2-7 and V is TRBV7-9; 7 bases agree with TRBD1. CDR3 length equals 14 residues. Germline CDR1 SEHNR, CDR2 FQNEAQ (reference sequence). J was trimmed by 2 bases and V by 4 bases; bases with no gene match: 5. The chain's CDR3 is CASSSGTDPYEQYF. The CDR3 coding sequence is TGTGCCAGCAGCTCAGGGACAGACCCCTACGAGCAGTACTTC.

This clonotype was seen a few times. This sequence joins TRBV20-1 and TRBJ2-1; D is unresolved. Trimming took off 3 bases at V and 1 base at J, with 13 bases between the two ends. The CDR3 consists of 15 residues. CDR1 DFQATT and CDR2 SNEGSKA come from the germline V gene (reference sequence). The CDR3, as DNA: TGCAGTGCTAGCTCATGGCGAGTTTCCTACAATGAGCAGTTCTTC. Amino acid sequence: CSASSWRVSYNEQFF.

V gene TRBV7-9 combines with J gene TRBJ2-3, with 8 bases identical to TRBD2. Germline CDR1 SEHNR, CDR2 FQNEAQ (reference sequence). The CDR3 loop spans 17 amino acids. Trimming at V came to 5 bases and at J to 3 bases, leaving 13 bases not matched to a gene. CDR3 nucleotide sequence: TGTGCCAGCAGCCCGCAACGGGGGGGCCTCAATACAGATACGCAGTATTTT. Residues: CASSPQRGGLNTDTQYF.

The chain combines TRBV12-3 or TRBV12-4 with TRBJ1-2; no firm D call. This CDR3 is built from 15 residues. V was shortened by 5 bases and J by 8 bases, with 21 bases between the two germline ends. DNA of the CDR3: TGTGCCAGCAGTCCGCGCCCGTATCCCCCGGAAGGCTACACCTTC. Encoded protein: CASSPRPYPPEGYTF.

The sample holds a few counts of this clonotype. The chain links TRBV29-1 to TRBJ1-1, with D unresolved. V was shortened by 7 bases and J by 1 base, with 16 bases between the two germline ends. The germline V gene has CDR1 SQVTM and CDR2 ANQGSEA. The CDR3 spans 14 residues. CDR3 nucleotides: TGCAGCGCCCAATGGGGTGGAGAGAACACTGAAGCTTTCTTT. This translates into CSAQWGGENTEAFF.

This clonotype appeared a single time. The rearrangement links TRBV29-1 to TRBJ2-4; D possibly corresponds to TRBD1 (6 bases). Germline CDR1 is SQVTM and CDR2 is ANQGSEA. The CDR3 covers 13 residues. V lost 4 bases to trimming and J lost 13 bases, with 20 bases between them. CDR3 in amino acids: CSVGGLANNEQYF. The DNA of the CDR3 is TGCAGCGTTGGGGGGCTAGCCAACAATGAGCAGTACTTC.

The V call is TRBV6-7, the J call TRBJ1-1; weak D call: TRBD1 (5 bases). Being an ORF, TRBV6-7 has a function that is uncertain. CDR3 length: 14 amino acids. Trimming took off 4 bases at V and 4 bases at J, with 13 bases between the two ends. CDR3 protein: CASSSGTVSTEAFF. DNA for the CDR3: TGTGCCAGCAGTTCCGGGACGGTGAGCACTGAAGCTTTCTTT.

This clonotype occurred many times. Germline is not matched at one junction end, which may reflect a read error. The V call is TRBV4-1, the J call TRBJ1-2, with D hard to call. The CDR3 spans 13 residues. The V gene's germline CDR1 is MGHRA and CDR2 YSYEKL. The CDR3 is CASSQVGSYGYTF. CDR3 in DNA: TGTGCCAGCAGCCAAGTGGGGAGCTATGGCTACACCTTC.

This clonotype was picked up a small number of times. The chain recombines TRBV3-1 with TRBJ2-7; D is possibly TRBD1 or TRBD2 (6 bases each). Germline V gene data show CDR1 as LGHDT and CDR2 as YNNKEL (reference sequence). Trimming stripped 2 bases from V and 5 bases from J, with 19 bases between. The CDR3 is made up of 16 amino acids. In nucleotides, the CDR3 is TGTGCCAGCAGCCAAAGTTCGACAGGCGGGGCCCACGAGCAGTACTTC. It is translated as CASSQSSTGGAHEQYF.

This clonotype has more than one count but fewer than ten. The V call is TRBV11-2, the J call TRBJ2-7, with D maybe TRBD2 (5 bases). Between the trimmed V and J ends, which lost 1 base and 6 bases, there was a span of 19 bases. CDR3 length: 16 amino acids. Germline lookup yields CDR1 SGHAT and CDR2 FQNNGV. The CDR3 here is CASSLGPIGIAPEQYF. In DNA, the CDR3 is TGTGCCAGCAGCTTAGGGCCGATCGGGATCGCACCCGAGCAGTACTTC.

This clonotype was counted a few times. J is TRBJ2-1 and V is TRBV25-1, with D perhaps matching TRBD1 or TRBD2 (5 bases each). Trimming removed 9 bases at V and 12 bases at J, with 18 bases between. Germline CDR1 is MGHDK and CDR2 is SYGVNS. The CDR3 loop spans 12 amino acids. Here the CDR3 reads CASQVWGIGQFF. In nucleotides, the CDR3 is TGTGCCAGTCAAGTGTGGGGGATCGGGCAGTTCTTC.

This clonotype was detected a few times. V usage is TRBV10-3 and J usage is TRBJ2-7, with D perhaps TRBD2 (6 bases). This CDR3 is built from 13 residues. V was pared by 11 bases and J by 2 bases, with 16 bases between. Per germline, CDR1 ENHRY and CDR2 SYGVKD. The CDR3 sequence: CAVLGGDAYEQYF. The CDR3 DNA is TGTGCCGTCCTTGGAGGGGACGCCTACGAGCAGTACTTC.